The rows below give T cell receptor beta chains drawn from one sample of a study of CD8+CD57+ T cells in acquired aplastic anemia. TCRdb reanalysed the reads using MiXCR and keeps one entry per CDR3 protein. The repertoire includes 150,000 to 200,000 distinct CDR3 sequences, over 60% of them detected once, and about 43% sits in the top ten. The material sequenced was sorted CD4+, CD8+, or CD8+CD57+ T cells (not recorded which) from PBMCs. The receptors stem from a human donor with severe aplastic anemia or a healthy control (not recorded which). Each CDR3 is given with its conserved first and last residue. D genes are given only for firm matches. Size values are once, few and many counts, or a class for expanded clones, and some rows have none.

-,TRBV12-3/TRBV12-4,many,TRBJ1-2,TGTGCCAGCAGTAGCCTGATACCGGGACCGTCGTTAAATGGCTACACCTTC,CASSSLIPGPSLNGYTF
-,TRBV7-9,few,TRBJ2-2,TGTGCCAGCAGCTTAGTCACGTTCACCGGGGAGCTGTTTTTT,CASSLVTFTGELFF
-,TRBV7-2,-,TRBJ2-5,TGTGCCAGCAGTAGGCGGACGACAGGAGGGCTCCAAGAGACCCAGTACTTC,CASSRRTTGGLQETQYF
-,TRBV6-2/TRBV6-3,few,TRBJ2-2,TGTGCCAGCAGGTCCGTCGGGGTCACCGGGGAGCTGTTTTTT,CASRSVGVTGELFF
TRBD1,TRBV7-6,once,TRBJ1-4,TGTGCCAGCAGCCCACAGGGGACGGGTAATGAAAAACTGTTTTTT,CASSPQGTGNEKLFF
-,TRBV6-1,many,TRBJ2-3,TGTGCCAGCAGTGAAGCGCTAGCAGATACGCAGTATTTT,CASSEALADTQYF
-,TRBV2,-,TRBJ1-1,TGTGCCAGCAGCGAAGGGGGGTTGAACACTGAAGCTTTCTTT,CASSEGGLNTEAFF
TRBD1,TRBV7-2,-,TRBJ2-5,TGTGCCAGCAGCAAAGCGACAGGGGACGAGACCCAGTACTTC,CASSKATGDETQYF
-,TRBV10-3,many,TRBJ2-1,TGTGCCATCAGTGACGTGCTCGCTCCCCACAATGAGCAGTTCTTC,CAISDVLAPHNEQFF
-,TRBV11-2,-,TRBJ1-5,TGTGCCAGCAGCTCCCAAGGATTCATTAATCAGCCCCAGCATTTT,CASSSQGFINQPQHF
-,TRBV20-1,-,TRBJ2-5,TGCAGTGCTAGTCCCCTAAGGGATATCCAAGAGACCCAGTACTTC,CSASPLRDIQETQYF
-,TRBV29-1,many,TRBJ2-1,TGCAGCGTTGAGTTCAACTACAATGAGCAGTTCTTC,CSVEFNYNEQFF
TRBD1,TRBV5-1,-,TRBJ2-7,TGCGCCAGCAGGGTAAACAGGGGAGTATTCTACGAGCAGTACTTC,CASRVNRGVFYEQYF
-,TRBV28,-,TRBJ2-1,TGTGCCAGCAGCCCCGCTGTTTCTACGTACAATGAGCAGTTCTTC,CASSPAVSTYNEQFF
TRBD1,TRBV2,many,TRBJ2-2,TGTGCCAGCAACCCAGACCTTAGAGGGACAGGGGGTTACACCGGGGAGCTGTTTTTT,CASNPDLRGTGGYTGELFF
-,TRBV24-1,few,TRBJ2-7,TGTGCCACCAGTGAAACAGGGTTGGCCTACGAGCAGTACTTC,CATSETGLAYEQYF
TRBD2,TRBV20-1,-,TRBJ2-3,TGCAGTGCTAGATTAGCGGGGGAGAGCACAGATACGCAGTATTTT,CSARLAGESTDTQYF
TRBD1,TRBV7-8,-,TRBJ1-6,TGTGCCAGCAGCCCCGACGGGACAGGCTCCCATTCACCCCTCCACTTT,CASSPDGTGSHSPLHF
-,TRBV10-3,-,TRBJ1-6,TGTGCCATCAGTGAGACAACAGCCTCCCTCCTCCACTTT,CAISETTASLLHF
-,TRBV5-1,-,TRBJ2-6,TGCGCCAGCATGATTCCCTCTGGGGCCAACGTCCTGACTTTC,CASMIPSGANVLTF
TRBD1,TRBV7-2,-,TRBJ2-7,TGTGCCAGCAGCTCCGGGACAGGGTTATCCTACGAGCAGTACTTC,CASSSGTGLSYEQYF
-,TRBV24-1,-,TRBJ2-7,TGTGCCACCAGTGATCCGGCCGGGACCGCCGACTACGAGCAGTACTTC,CATSDPAGTADYEQYF
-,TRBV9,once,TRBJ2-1,TGTGCCAGCAGCGTAGCTAGGGCCGACAATGAGCAGTTCTTC,CASSVARADNEQFF
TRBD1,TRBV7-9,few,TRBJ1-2,TGTGCCAGCAGCTTAGCAGAGGGACAGGGGATTTCTACCTTC,CASSLAEGQGISTF
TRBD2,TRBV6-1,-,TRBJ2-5,TGTGCCAGCAGCGGGCGGGAGTTTCAAGAGACCCAGTACTTC,CASSGREFQETQYF
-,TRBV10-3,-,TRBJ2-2,TGTGCCACCAGAAACCTGGGTGGGCATAGGGGCGGGGAGCTGTTTTTT,CATRNLGGHRGGELFF
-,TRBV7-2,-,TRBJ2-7,TGTGCCAGCAGCACGGACCGATCTCTCTACGAGCAGTACTTC,CASSTDRSLYEQYF
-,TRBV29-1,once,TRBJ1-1,TGCAGCGCCCCTTTAGGGGCTGAAGCTTTCTTT,CSAPLGAEAFF
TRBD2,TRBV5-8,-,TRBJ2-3,TGTGCCAGCAGCTCTTTTGCGGGGGGCACAGATACGCAGTATTTT,CASSSFAGGTDTQYF
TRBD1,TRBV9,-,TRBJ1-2,TGTGCCAGCAGCGGATGGACAGGGGAGGAGGGGGGGTTTTCTGGCTACACCTTC,CASSGWTGEEGGFSGYTF
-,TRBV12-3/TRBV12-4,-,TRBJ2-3,TGTGCCAGCAGTCAGACAGAAGGTCAGCCCCAGTATTTT,CASSQTEGQPQYF
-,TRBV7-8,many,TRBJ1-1,TGTGCCAGCAGCTTAGCGGAGGGGGGATTGGACACTGAAGCTTTCTTT,CASSLAEGGLDTEAFF
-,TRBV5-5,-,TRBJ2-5,TGTGCCAGCAGCTTGGATGGGGGCGATCCGAAAGAGACCCAGTACTTC,CASSLDGGDPKETQYF
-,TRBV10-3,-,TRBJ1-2,TGTGCCATCAGTGAGCCTCGGACCCGCTATGGCTACACCTTC,CAISEPRTRYGYTF
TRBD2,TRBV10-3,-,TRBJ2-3,TGTGCCACCCGGGGGGGGCATGGAGATACGCAGTATTTT,CATRGGHGDTQYF
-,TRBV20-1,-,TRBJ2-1,TGCAGTGCTAGAGACGCAAAGGGCTTAACCTATGAGCAGTTCTTC,CSARDAKGLTYEQFF
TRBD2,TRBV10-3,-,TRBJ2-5,TGTGCCATCTATAGCGGGAGGGCCAAAGAGACCCAGTACTTC,CAIYSGRAKETQYF
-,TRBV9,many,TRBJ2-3,TGTGCCAGCAGCGTAAATGCCCGGGGCGGGGGCACAGATACGCAGTATTTT,CASSVNARGGGTDTQYF
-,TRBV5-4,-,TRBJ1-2,TGTGCCAGCAGCTTTAGGCAGCGACTTAGCTATGGCTACACCTTC,CASSFRQRLSYGYTF
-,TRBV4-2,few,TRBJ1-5,TGTGCCAGCAGCCCAGATAGCAATCAGCCCCAGCATTTT,CASSPDSNQPQHF